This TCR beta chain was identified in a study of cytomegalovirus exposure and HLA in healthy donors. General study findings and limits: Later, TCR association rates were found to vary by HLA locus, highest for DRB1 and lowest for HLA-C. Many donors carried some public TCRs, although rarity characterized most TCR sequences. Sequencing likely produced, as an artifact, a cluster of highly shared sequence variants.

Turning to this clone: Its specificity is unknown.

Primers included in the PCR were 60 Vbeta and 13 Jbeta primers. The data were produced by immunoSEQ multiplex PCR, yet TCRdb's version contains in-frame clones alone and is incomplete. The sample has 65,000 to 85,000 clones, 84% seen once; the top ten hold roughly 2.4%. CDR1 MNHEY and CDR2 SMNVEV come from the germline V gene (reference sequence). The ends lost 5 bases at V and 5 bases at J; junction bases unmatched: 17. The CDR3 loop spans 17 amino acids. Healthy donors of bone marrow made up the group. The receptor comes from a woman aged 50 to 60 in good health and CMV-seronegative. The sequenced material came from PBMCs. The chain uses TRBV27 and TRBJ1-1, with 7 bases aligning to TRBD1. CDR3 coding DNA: TGTGCCAGCAGTCCTTATTCTCGAGGGACAGTCGGGACTGAAGCTTTCTTT. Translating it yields CASSPYSRGTVGTEAFF.